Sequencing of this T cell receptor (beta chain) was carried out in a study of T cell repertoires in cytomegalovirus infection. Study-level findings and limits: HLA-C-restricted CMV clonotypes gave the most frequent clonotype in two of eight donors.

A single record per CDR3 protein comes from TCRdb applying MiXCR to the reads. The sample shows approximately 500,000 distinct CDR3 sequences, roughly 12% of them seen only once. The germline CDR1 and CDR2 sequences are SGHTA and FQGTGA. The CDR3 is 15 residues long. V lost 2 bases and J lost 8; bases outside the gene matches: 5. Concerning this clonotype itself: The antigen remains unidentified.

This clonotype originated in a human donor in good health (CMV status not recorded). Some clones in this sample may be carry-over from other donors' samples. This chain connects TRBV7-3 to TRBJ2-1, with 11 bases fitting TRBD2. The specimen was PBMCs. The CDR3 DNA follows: TGTGCCAGCAGCTTATTAGCGGGAGGGGACGATGAGCAGTTCTTC. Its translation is CASSLLAGGDDEQFF.